Given below is one TCR beta chain in context. This record comes from a study of T cells of healthy individuals. From the 5' RACE reads, TCRdb called clonotypes with MiXCR, one entry per CDR3 protein. The sample includes 40,000 to 65,000 distinct CDR3 sequences, roughly 15% of them seen just once. This TCR came from a human donor in good health.

The CDR3 region has the DNA TGCGCCAGCAGCTCCACCAGGACAACTAGCACAGATACGCAGTATTTT. Translated, it gives CASSSTRTTSTDTQYF. The chain has TRBV5-1 and TRBJ2-3; possibly TRBD1 for D (5 bases). The CDR3 length is 16 residues. Between the trimmed V and J ends, which lost 3 bases and 0 bases, there was a span of 14 bases. Germline V CDR1 and CDR2: SGHRS, YFSETQ. Full variable domain (remainder filled in from reference TRBV5-1 and TRBJ2-3): KAGVTQTPRYLIKTRGQQVTLSCSPISGHRSVSWYQQTPGQGLQFLFEYFSETQRNKGNFPGRFSGRQFSNSRSEMNVSTLELGDSALYLCASSSTRTTSTDTQYFGPGTRLTVL.